The 23 T cell receptor beta chains given below trace back to one sample, sequenced in a study of graft-versus-host responses after intestinal transplantation. The method was immunoSEQ multiplex PCR; TCRdb's version includes in-frame clones alone and lacks a portion of them. Altogether around 30,000 clones are present, about 85% being singletons, with the ten largest covering 11%. Material: PBMCs, obtained 450 to 460 days after intestinal transplantation. The receptors were sampled from a human patient who received an intestinal transplant, so some T cells may come from the graft donor.

This clone was detected only once. The rearrangement links TRBV12-5 to TRBJ1-4; D gene ambiguous. The V end was cut by 3 bases, the J end by 2 bases, with 4 bases between. The CDR3 spans 13 residues. In germline, CDR1 is LGHNT, CDR2 FRNRAP. The CDR3 protein is CASGFTTNEKLFF. The CDR3 DNA sequence: TGTGCTAGTGGTTTTACGACTAATGAAAAACTGTTTTTT.

CDR3 nucleotide sequence: TGTGCCAGTAGAGACAGGGGGCGGGAGATTGGGACGCAGTATTTT. Protein product: CASRDRGREIGTQYF. This chain links TRBV19 with TRBJ2-3; 10 bases fit TRBD1. CDR1 and CDR2 from the germline V gene are LNHDA and SQIVND (reference sequence). The junction had 12 bases not matched to a gene; V was cut back by 6 bases and J by 9 bases. CDR3 length equals 15 residues. The whole variable domain, filled in from reference TRBV19 and TRBJ2-3, reads DGGITQSPKYLFRKEGQNVTLSCEQNLNHDAMYWYRQDPGQGLRLIYYSQIVNDFQKGDIAEGYSVSREKKESFPLTVTSAQKNPTAFYLCASRDRGREIGTQYFGPGTRLTVL.

This chain joins TRBV6-6 and TRBJ1-2; weak D call: TRBD1 (6 bases). The CDR3 runs 15 residues. The V end lost 0 bases, the J end lost 4 bases, and 12 bases lay between the germline ends. CDR1 and CDR2 (germline): MNHNY, SVGAGI (reference sequence). The CDR3 DNA reads TGTGCCAGCAGTTACTCGATTCAGGGGACCTATGGCTACACCTTC. As protein: CASSYSIQGTYGYTF.

This rearrangement joins TRBV2 to TRBJ2-3; no firm D call. V was pared by 6 bases and J by 4 bases, with 8 bases between. Germline CDR1 is SNHLY and CDR2 is FYNNEI. The CDR3 is 12 residues long. The CDR3 DNA is TGTGCCAGCAGGGCTCTAGCAGATACGCAGTATTTT. It codes for CASRALADTQYF. The full variable domain, with the rest looked up from reference TRBV2 and TRBJ2-3, is EPEVTQTPSHQVTQMGQEVILRCVPISNHLYFYWYRQILGQKVEFLVSFYNNEISEKSEIFDDQFSVERPDGSNFTLKIRSTKLEDSAMYFCASRALADTQYFGPGTRLTVL.

The V gene is TRBV27, the J gene TRBJ1-5; 7 bases align to TRBD1. The CDR3 totals 15 residues. The junction had 12 bases not matched to a gene; V was cut back by 5 bases and J by 8 bases. Germline-derived CDR1 and CDR2 are MNHEY and SMNVEV (reference sequence). The CDR3 region is CASSRRRQGTEPQHF. The CDR3 nucleotides read TGTGCCAGCAGTCGACGTAGACAGGGAACGGAGCCCCAGCATTTT.

V and J are TRBV6-1 and TRBJ1-4; 9 nucleotides line up with TRBD1. Per the germline V gene, CDR1 is MNHNS and CDR2 is SASEGT. V was pared by 4 bases and J by 8 bases, with 5 bases of the junction left unmatched. The CDR3 extends over 14 amino acids. In nucleotides, the CDR3 is TGTGCCAGCAGTGCCACAGGGGGCCAAGAAAAACTGTTTTTT. This gives the protein CASSATGGQEKLFF.

V and J are TRBV2 and TRBJ1-2; 7 nucleotides agree with TRBD1. V dropped 4 bases and J dropped 4; count of bases not matched to a gene: 0. CDR3 size: 12 residues. The germline gives CDR1 SNHLY, CDR2 FYNNEI. CDR3: CASSGQGYGYTF. In DNA, the CDR3 is TGTGCCAGCAGTGGACAGGGCTATGGCTACACCTTC. The full variable domain, with the rest looked up from reference TRBV2 and TRBJ1-2, is EPEVTQTPSHQVTQMGQEVILRCVPISNHLYFYWYRQILGQKVEFLVSFYNNEISEKSEIFDDQFSVERPDGSNFTLKIRSTKLEDSAMYFCASSGQGYGYTFGSGTRLTVV.

The chain joins TRBV5-1 to TRBJ2-1, with D uncertain. CDR1 is SGHRS, CDR2 YFSETQ, per germline. The CDR3 covers 14 residues. Trimming removed 6 bases from V and 4 bases from J, with 14 bases in between. The CDR3 DNA reads TGCGCCAGCAAGGTGGAGTCCCGATACAATGAGCAGTTCTTC. The encoded protein is CASKVESRYNEQFF.

The chain recombines TRBV10-3 with TRBJ2-7; 7 bases match TRBD1. The CDR3 extends over 14 amino acids. Per germline, CDR1 ENHRY and CDR2 SYGVKD. V lost 4 bases to trimming and J lost 2 bases; unmatched junction nucleotides: 5. The CDR3 loop is CAISAQGTAYEQYF. CDR3 coding DNA: TGTGCCATCAGTGCACAGGGGACAGCCTACGAGCAGTACTTC.

This clone has only a few counts. The chain joins TRBV5-1 to TRBJ2-5; 8 nucleotides agree with TRBD2. Germline CDR1 and CDR2: SGHRS and YFSETQ. V lost 4 bases, J lost 4 bases, and 15 bases stayed unmatched. This CDR3 region has 17 residues. CDR3 in amino acids: CASSPWGSGGPGETQYF. The CDR3 DNA reads TGCGCCAGCAGCCCCTGGGGAAGCGGGGGTCCGGGAGAGACCCAGTACTTC.

This chain connects TRBV6-5 to TRBJ1-3; perhaps TRBD1 as D (6 bases). CDR1 and CDR2 from the germline V gene are MNHEY and SVGAGI. There are 15 residues in the CDR3. Between the trimmed V and J ends, which lost 0 bases and 13 bases, there was a span of 19 bases. CDR3 protein: CASSYSSSQGLAIYF. CDR3 bases: TGTGCCAGCAGTTACTCCTCTTCGCAGGGGTTAGCGATATATTTT.

The chain employs TRBV5-1 and TRBJ2-7, with D possibly matching TRBD2 (6 bases). Germline V lookup: CDR1 SGHRS, CDR2 YFSETQ. The CDR3 extends over 13 amino acids. V was pared by 4 bases and J by 3 bases, with 11 bases between. This CDR3 reads CASSHTSFYEQYF. DNA for the CDR3: TGCGCCAGCAGCCATACTAGCTTCTACGAGCAGTACTTC.

The chain employs TRBV15 and TRBJ1-5; unclear D gene. Trimming cost V 5 bases and J 4 bases, with 9 bases left between them. Germline CDR1 is LNHNV and CDR2 is YYDKDF (reference sequence). The CDR3 consists of 13 residues. This chain's CDR3 is CATSDKDNQPQHF. CDR3 nucleotide sequence: TGTGCCACCAGCGACAAGGATAATCAGCCCCAGCATTTT.

This clone was seen more than once but under ten times. This chain uses TRBV27 with TRBJ2-7; D possibly corresponds to TRBD1 (6 bases). From germline, CDR1 is MNHEY and CDR2 SMNVEV (reference sequence). The CDR3 is 14 amino acids. Trimming pared 0 bases from V and 5 bases from J, leaving 11 bases between. The CDR3 DNA is TGTGCCAGCAGTTTATCGGCAGGGGCTAACGAGCAGTACTTC. This gives the protein CASSLSAGANEQYF.

This chain joins TRBV6-1 and TRBJ2-1, with 10 bases identical to TRBD2. Germline CDR1 and CDR2: MNHNS and SASEGT. V dropped 4 bases and J dropped 5; count of bases not matched to a gene: 8. The CDR3 sequence is 16 residues long. The CDR3 is CASSVYSGRTNNEQFF. The CDR3 coding sequence is TGTGCCAGCAGTGTATATAGCGGGAGGACCAACAATGAGCAGTTCTTC.

The V and J genes are TRBV11-2 and TRBJ2-7; 9 nucleotides line up with TRBD1. The CDR3 is 14 amino acids. In germline, CDR1 is SGHAT, CDR2 FQNNGV. Losses at the gene ends were 8 bases for V and 2 bases for J; bases not matched to a gene: 7. In DNA, the CDR3 is TGTGCCAGCGGGACCGGGACAGGGCCCTACGAGCAGTACTTC. Translation: CASGTGTGPYEQYF.

The V call is TRBV6-1, the J call TRBJ1-6; perhaps TRBD1 as D (5 bases). The V gene lost 7 bases and the J gene lost 0 bases, with 10 bases spanning the gap. Germline lookup yields CDR1 MNHNS and CDR2 SASEGT. The CDR3 is 15 amino acids. The CDR3 spells CASTRQRSYNSPLHF. In nucleotides, the CDR3 is TGTGCCAGCACCCGACAGCGCTCCTATAATTCACCCCTCCACTTT.

The rearrangement joins TRBV4-1 to TRBJ1-4; D possibly corresponds to TRBD1 (5 bases). Trimming cost V 3 bases and J 4 bases, with 21 bases left between them. Germline CDR1 is MGHRA and CDR2 is YSYEKL. CDR3 length equals 18 residues. The CDR3 sequence is CASSQTLLGKGRNEKLFF. The DNA of the CDR3 is TGCGCCAGCAGCCAGACCCTATTAGGAAAGGGACGTAATGAAAAACTGTTTTTT.

This rearrangement joins TRBV23-1 to TRBJ1-5, with 7 bases lining up with TRBD1. TRBV23-1 is an ORF for which the function is uncertain. The CDR3 has 16 residues. Trimming at V came to 0 bases and at J to 0 bases, leaving 2 bases not matched to a gene. CDR3: CASSQSRGHSNQPQHF. The DNA for the CDR3 is TGCGCCAGCAGTCAATCGAGGGGGCATAGCAATCAGCCCCAGCATTTT.

This chain joins TRBV4-1 and TRBJ2-1, with 9 bases identical to TRBD2. The CDR3 covers 15 residues. Per the germline V gene, CDR1 is MGHRA and CDR2 is YSYEKL. Trimming cost V 4 bases and J 6 bases; bases outside gene matches: 7. The CDR3 DNA is TGCGCCAGCAGCCGGCTAGCGGGGTTGGGCAATGAGCAGTTCTTC. Encoded protein: CASSRLAGLGNEQFF.

This clone was seen just once. The rearrangement joins TRBV25-1 to TRBJ2-4, with D perhaps matching TRBD2 (6 bases). CDR3 size: 15 residues. The V end lost 1 base, the J end lost 1 base, and 8 bases lay between the germline ends. Germline CDR1 is MGHDK and CDR2 is SYGVNS. The CDR3 sequence is CASSESGRAKNIQYF. DNA for the CDR3: TGTGCCAGCAGTGAATCTGGGAGGGCCAAAAACATTCAGTACTTC. Using reference TRBV25-1 and TRBJ2-4 for the parts outside the CDR3, the full variable domain is EADIYQTPRYLVIGTGKKITLECSQTMGHDKMYWYQQDPGMELHLIHYSYGVNSTEKGDLSSESTVSRIRTEHFPLTLESARPSHTSQYLCASSESGRAKNIQYFGAGTRLSVL.

The rearrangement joins TRBV9 to TRBJ2-5; 7 positions match TRBD1. Germline loops: CDR1 SGDLS, CDR2 YYNGEE. The trim removed 0 bases at V and 5 bases at J, leaving 7 bases unmatched. The CDR3 has 15 amino acids. The DNA of the CDR3 is TGTGCCAGCAGCGTAGCTGAGGGGGCCGGGGAGACCCAGTACTTC. Amino acids: CASSVAEGAGETQYF.

V gene TRBV27 combines with J gene TRBJ1-5; D call uncertain. This CDR3 contains 14 residues. Germline loops: CDR1 MNHEY, CDR2 SMNVEV (reference sequence). Trimming took 8 bases from V and 5 from J, leaving 16 bases between them. The CDR3, as DNA: TGTGCCAGCCCGCAGGACTTCCAAGATCAGCCCCAGCATTTT. Residues: CASPQDFQDQPQHF.